This T cell receptor (beta chain) derives from a study of T-cell memory formation after mild COVID-19. Regarding this clonotype: What it binds is unknown.

Study findings and constraints: Pre-infection memory harbored some responding clones, suggesting cross-reactive memory joined.

Germline V gene lookup returns CDR1 SGHTA and CDR2 FQGNSA. The CDR3 spans 14 residues. V lost 6 bases and J lost 4; bases outside the gene matches: 9. TCRdb fed the 5' RACE reads into MiXCR, producing one record per CDR3 protein. The table includes 300,000 to 400,000 distinct CDR3 sequences, about 15% detected once. The TCR originated in a man between 18 and 35 years old who had mild COVID-19 (a few samples of this study predate the infection). Cell type and time point are not known. The specimen sequenced was PBMCs or a T cell subset sorted from them (not recorded which). The gene calls are TRBV7-2 and TRBJ2-7; 7 positions match TRBD2. This CDR3 reads CASRQPGLLYEQYF. For the CDR3, the DNA is TGTGCCAGCAGGCAACCGGGACTACTTTACGAGCAGTACTTC. The whole variable domain, remainder taken from reference TRBV7-2 and TRBJ2-7, is GAGVSQSPSNKVTEKGKDVELRCDPISGHTALYWYRQSLGQGLEFLIYFQGNSAPDKSGLPSDRFSAERTGGSVSTLTIQRTQQEDSAVYLCASRQPGLLYEQYFGPGTRLTVT.